This T cell receptor (beta chain) was sequenced for a study of beta chain features in type 1 diabetes. Broader study findings: Shorter templates might be favored by PCR, and equally so in patients and in controls. Shorter TCRB CDR3s, moderately but significantly so, marked every one of the four CD4+ subsets in Type 1 diabetes patients. More deletions and fewer insertions at VDJ junctions were seen in type 1 diabetes patients. A cDNA-based sequencing approach could over-represent cells with high TCR expression.

Expressed TCRB transcripts were sequenced because the isolated RNA had all been reverse transcribed beforehand. Naive, central memory and regulatory T cell samples averaged about 3.6 million immunoSEQ reads each. The data were produced by immunoSEQ multiplex PCR, yet TCRdb's version contains in-frame clones alone and is incomplete. The data hold 250,000 to 300,000 clones, with approximately 14% observed a single time. Germline CDR1 SGHRS, CDR2 YFSETQ. The V gene lost 0 bases and the J gene lost 3 bases, with 6 bases spanning the gap. This CDR3 has 13 residues. Of note for this clone: Its antigen is undetermined.

The TCR sequence derives from a man between 25 and 39 years old with type 1 diabetes. V and J are TRBV5-1 and TRBJ1-1; no reliable D call. Material: naive CD4+ T cells from blood. The CDR3 here is CASSLGVDTEAFF. The CDR3 coding sequence is TGCGCCAGCAGCTTGGGAGTAGACACTGAAGCTTTCTTT.